Listed here is a single T cell receptor (beta chain). Original processing methods: The assay estimated nucleated cells by amplifying reference gene primers. Repertoires were generated with immunoSEQ multiplex PCR, while TCRdb's copy carries only in-frame clones and drops some. Clone size and the V and J calls come from that table; the DNA yielded D and trimming. The table shows approximately 250,000 clones, with over 75% occurring only once. The entry originates in a study of blood T cell repertoires in COVID-19. Overall study: From the United States, Italy and Spain came samples of acute and convalescent COVID-19. T cells, B-cell-depleted T cells, or PBMCs supplied cDNA or gDNA.

The sequenced material came from peripheral blood. The sequence was obtained from a human donor in a cohort sampled during active COVID-19.

This chain's CDR3 is CASSATEIKAFF. The CDR3, as DNA: TGTGCCAGCAGCGCGACAGAAATTAAAGCTTTCTTT. The chain has TRBV6-2 or TRBV6-3 and TRBJ1-1, with a weak D call TRBD1 (5 bases). Germline CDR1 is MNHEY and CDR2 is SVGEGT. V was trimmed by 6 bases and J by 9 bases, leaving 14 bases between them. The CDR3 extends over 12 amino acids.